The 21 T cell receptor beta chains listed next were all sequenced from one sample in a study of blood T cell repertoires in COVID-19. Measured with immunoSEQ multiplex PCR; TCRdb has only the in-frame clones, and not every one. The table has tens of thousands of clones, approximately 80% seen once. Material for sequencing was peripheral blood. The receptors were gathered from an elderly man with acute or convalescent COVID-19.

The chain employs TRBV11-1 and TRBJ1-6; D not resolved. This CDR3 has 14 amino acids. Germline V CDR1 and CDR2: SGHAT, FQDESV (reference sequence). V dropped 1 base and J dropped 7 bases, with 8 bases sitting between them. The DNA for the CDR3 is TGTGCCAGCAGCTTAGAAGCAAGAAATTCACCCCTCCACTTT. Protein product: CASSLEARNSPLHF.

This clone has just one count. The chain carries TRBV30 and TRBJ2-7, with 9 nucleotides matching TRBD1. The CDR3 has 14 amino acids. V was pared by 5 bases and J by 6 bases, with 11 bases of the junction left unmatched. Per germline, CDR1 GTSNPN and CDR2 SVGIG (reference sequence). The CDR3 sequence is CAWGSYRGLSEQYF. Here the CDR3 DNA reads TGTGCCTGGGGATCTTACAGGGGGCTGAGCGAGCAGTACTTC.

This chain uses TRBV4-2 with TRBJ1-2; a weak D match, TRBD1 (5 bases). The CDR3 runs 14 residues. V lost 0 bases, J lost 7 bases, and 12 bases lay in between. From germline, CDR1 is LGHNA and CDR2 YNFKEQ. The CDR3 region is CASSQDVRRGGYTF. In DNA form, the CDR3 reads TGTGCCAGCAGCCAAGACGTCCGGAGGGGTGGCTACACCTTC.

This clone is judged medium-sized. In DNA, the CDR3 is TGTGCCAGCAGTTACTCAGGGGAATGGCACACTGAAGCTTTCTTT. Translation: CASSYSGEWHTEAFF. V is TRBV6-2 or TRBV6-3 and J is TRBJ1-1; D might be TRBD1 (5 bases). V was clipped by 0 bases and J by 3 bases, with 11 bases between them. Germline CDR1 is MNHEY and CDR2 is SVGEGT. The CDR3 extends over 15 amino acids.

This rearrangement joins TRBV28 to TRBJ2-1; D is ambiguous. Germline CDR1 reads MDHEN; CDR2 reads SYDVKM. Trimming removed 6 bases at V and 6 bases at J, with 9 bases between. This CDR3 spans 12 amino acids. In DNA, the CDR3 is TGTGCCAGCAGCCTCAGGCCCAATGAGCAGTTCTTC. It encodes CASSLRPNEQFF.

The rearrangement uses TRBV6-2 or TRBV6-3 and TRBJ1-4, with D hard to call. V lost 0 bases and J 4 bases, leaving 6 bases between the germline ends. Germline CDR1 and CDR2: MNHEY and SVGEGT. CDR3 length equals 14 residues. CDR3 DNA sequence: TGTGCCAGCAGTTACTCGAGTAATAATGAAAAACTGTTTTTT. Its protein is CASSYSSNNEKLFF.

This chain joins TRBV18 and TRBJ2-7, with 8 bases aligning to TRBD1. V lost 10 bases to trimming and J lost 3 bases; unmatched junction nucleotides: 5. In germline, CDR1 is KGHSH, CDR2 LQKENI. The CDR3 is made up of 12 amino acids. CDR3 in amino acids: CATAGTGYEQYF. The CDR3 DNA sequence: TGTGCCACTGCAGGGACAGGCTACGAGCAGTACTTC.

This chain joins TRBV19 and TRBJ2-3; tentative D call: TRBD2 (6 bases). The CDR3 runs 13 residues. V was clipped by 3 bases and J by 5 bases, with 9 bases between them. Germline assignment: CDR1 LNHDA and CDR2 SQIVND (reference sequence). The DNA of the CDR3 is TGTGCCAGTAGTATCAGGCGGGAAGATACGCAGTATTTT. Its translation: CASSIRREDTQYF.

This clone showed up just a few times. This rearrangement joins TRBV12-3 or TRBV12-4 to TRBJ2-7, with 10 nucleotides matching TRBD1. Germline trimming cut 5 bases from V and 2 bases from J; bases unmatched to any gene: 0. CDR3 length: 13 residues. CDR3 in DNA: TGTGCCAGCAGTGGACAGGGGGCCTACGAGCAGTACTTC. Protein product: CASSGQGAYEQYF.

This chain uses TRBV4-1 with TRBJ2-7; D is uncertain. This CDR3 region has 15 residues. Germline CDR1 and CDR2: MGHRA and YSYEKL. The V and J ends lost 0 bases and 2 bases respectively, with 11 bases between them. The CDR3 nucleotides read TGCGCCAGCAGCCAAGATCCAACTCTAACCTACGAGCAGTACTTC. Protein sequence: CASSQDPTLTYEQYF.

The chain carries TRBV12-5 and TRBJ1-2; 7 bases agree with TRBD1. The CDR3 has 15 amino acids. V dropped 5 bases and J dropped 7; count of bases not matched to a gene: 13. Germline assignment: CDR1 LGHNT and CDR2 FRNRAP. CDR3 sequence (DNA): TGTGCTAGTGGTCCTCACGGAGACAGGGACGGTGGCTACACCTTC. Translating gives CASGPHGDRDGGYTF.

CDR3 nucleotide sequence: TGTGCCAGTAGGACCCTGACAGGGGCCTATGGCTACACCTTC. This gives the protein CASRTLTGAYGYTF. V and J are TRBV19 and TRBJ1-2, with TRBD1 identical over 8 bases. The germline gives CDR1 LNHDA, CDR2 SQIVND (reference sequence). The CDR3 covers 14 residues. V shed 6 bases and J 4 bases; nucleotides not matched to a gene: 7.

The chain links TRBV6-5 to TRBJ1-2; maybe TRBD1 (5 bases). V lost 5 bases, J lost 1 base, and 8 bases lay in between. This CDR3 contains 13 residues. Germline assignment: CDR1 MNHEY and CDR2 SVGAGI. The CDR3 here is CASSRQINYGYTF. CDR3 DNA sequence: TGTGCCAGCAGTCGACAGATTAACTATGGCTACACCTTC.

This chain joins TRBV14 and TRBJ1-1; D gene uncertain. V lost 0 bases and J 6 bases, leaving 8 bases between the germline ends. This CDR3 comprises 13 residues. In germline, CDR1 is SGHDN, CDR2 FVKESK. The CDR3 DNA reads as TGTGCCAGCAGCCAAGACTTGCGGGCTGAAGCTTTCTTT. Protein product: CASSQDLRAEAFF.

This chain joins TRBV5-6 and TRBJ2-3, with 10 bases aligning to TRBD2. This CDR3 is 19 amino acids long. Germline V gene sequence: CDR1 SGHDT, CDR2 YYEEEE. J lost 0 bases, V lost 1 base, and 11 bases had no gene match. CDR3 residues: CASSLFLAGVSYSTDTQYF. The CDR3 nucleotides are TGTGCCAGCAGCTTGTTTCTAGCGGGGGTCTCTTATAGCACAGATACGCAGTATTTT.

This chain links TRBV6-4 with TRBJ1-4; no reliable D call. Germline-derived CDR1 and CDR2 are MRHNA and SNTAGT. The V end lost 8 bases, the J end lost 8 bases, and 15 bases lay between the germline ends. The CDR3 has 13 amino acids. The CDR3 DNA follows: TGTGCCAGCGTGAGGAGGTGTGGAGAAAAACTGTTTTTT. This sequence encodes CASVRRCGEKLFF.

CDR3 loop: CASSRGTGGREETQYF. The CDR3 coding sequence is TGCGCCAGCAGTCGAGGGACGGGGGGCCGCGAAGAGACCCAGTACTTC. V gene TRBV5-1 combines with J gene TRBJ2-5, with D possibly TRBD2 on 7 matching bases. V was clipped by 5 bases and J by 3 bases, with 20 bases between them. In germline, CDR1 is SGHRS, CDR2 YFSETQ. The CDR3 consists of 16 residues.

The chain couples TRBV3-1 (or the pseudogene TRBV3-2) to TRBJ2-3; 10 positions agree with TRBD2. V was clipped by 8 bases and J by 6 bases; unmatched bases: 5. The CDR3 is 13 amino acids. Germline lookup yields CDR1 LGHDT and CDR2 YNNKEL (reference sequence). The CDR3 nucleotides read TGTGCCAGCTTAGCGGGGGGCCGTGATACGCAGTATTTT. Protein: CASLAGGRDTQYF.

This clone was counted a single time. The chain couples TRBV6-6 to TRBJ2-5; 8 bases are a match to TRBD1. Trimming took 4 bases from V and 4 from J; bases not matched to a gene: 5. Looked up from germline, CDR1 is MNHNY and CDR2 is SVGAGI (reference sequence). The CDR3 has 14 amino acids. Here the CDR3 DNA reads TGTGCCAGCAGTTCCTCGACAGGGGCAGAGACCCAGTACTTC. It codes for CASSSSTGAETQYF.

This rearrangement joins TRBV19 to TRBJ1-3, with D unclear. From germline, CDR1 is LNHDA and CDR2 SQIVND (reference sequence). Trimming stripped 5 bases from V and 2 bases from J, with 10 bases between. This CDR3 spans 14 amino acids. The CDR3 bases are TGTGCCAGTAGTTCTATGGGAGCTGGAAACACCATATATTTT. Amino acid sequence: CASSSMGAGNTIYF.

This clone has only one observation. The rearrangement uses TRBV7-2 and TRBJ2-7, with D perhaps TRBD2 (7 bases). This CDR3 region has 14 residues. Trimming pared 0 bases from V and 2 bases from J, leaving 8 bases between. Germline V gives CDR1 SGHTA, CDR2 FQGNSA. The CDR3 reads CASSLAGGPYEQYF. CDR3 nucleotide sequence: TGTGCCAGCAGCTTAGCGGGGGGGCCCTACGAGCAGTACTTC.